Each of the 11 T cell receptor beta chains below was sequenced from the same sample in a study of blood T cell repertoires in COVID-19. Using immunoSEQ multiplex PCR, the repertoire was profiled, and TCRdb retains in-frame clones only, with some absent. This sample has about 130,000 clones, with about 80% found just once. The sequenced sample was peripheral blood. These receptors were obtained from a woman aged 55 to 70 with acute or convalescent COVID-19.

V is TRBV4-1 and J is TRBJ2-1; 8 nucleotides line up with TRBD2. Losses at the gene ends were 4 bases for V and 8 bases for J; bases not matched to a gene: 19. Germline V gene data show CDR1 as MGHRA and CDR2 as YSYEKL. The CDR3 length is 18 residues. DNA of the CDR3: TGCGCCAGCAGCCTCCAGTTGAATTCGGGGGGGCCGGAGTATGAGCAGTTCTTC. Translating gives CASSLQLNSGGPEYEQFF.

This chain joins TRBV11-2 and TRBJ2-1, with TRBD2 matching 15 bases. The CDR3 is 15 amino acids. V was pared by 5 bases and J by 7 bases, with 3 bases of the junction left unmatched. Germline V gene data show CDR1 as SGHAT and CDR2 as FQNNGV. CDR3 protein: CASSPGLAGGNEQFF. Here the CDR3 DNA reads TGTGCCAGCAGCCCCGGACTAGCGGGGGGGAATGAGCAGTTCTTC.

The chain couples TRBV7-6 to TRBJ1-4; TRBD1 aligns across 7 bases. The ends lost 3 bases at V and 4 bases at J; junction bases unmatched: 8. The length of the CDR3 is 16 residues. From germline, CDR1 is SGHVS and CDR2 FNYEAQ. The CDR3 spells CASSLGSGTVNEKLFF. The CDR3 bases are TGTGCCAGCAGCTTGGGGTCCGGGACAGTTAATGAAAAACTGTTTTTT.

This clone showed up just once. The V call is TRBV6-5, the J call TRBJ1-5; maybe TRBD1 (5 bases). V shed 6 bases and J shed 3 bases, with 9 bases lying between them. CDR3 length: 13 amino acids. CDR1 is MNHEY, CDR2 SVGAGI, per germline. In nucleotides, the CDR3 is TGTGCCAGCAGAAGGGACTACAATCAGCCCCAGCATTTT. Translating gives CASRRDYNQPQHF.

CDR3 in amino acids: CASSFLGDSLTDTQYF. DNA for the CDR3: TGCGCCAGCAGCTTCTTAGGTGACAGCCTCACAGATACGCAGTATTTT. V gene TRBV5-1 combines with J gene TRBJ2-3; a possible D gene is TRBD1 (5 bases). From germline, CDR1 is SGHRS and CDR2 YFSETQ. The length of the CDR3 is 16 residues. The V end was cut by 2 bases, the J end by 2 bases, with 15 bases between.

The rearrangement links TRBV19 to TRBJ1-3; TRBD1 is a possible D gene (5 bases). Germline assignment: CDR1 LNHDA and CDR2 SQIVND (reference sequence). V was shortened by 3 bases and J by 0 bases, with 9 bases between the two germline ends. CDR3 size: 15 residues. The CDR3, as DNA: TGTGCCAGTAGTATGGACACCTACTCTGGAAACACCATATATTTT. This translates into CASSMDTYSGNTIYF. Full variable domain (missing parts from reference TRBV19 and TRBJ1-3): DGGITQSPKYLFRKEGQNVTLSCEQNLNHDAMYWYRQDPGQGLRLIYYSQIVNDFQKGDIAEGYSVSREKKESFPLTVTSAQKNPTAFYLCASSMDTYSGNTIYFGEGSWLTVV.

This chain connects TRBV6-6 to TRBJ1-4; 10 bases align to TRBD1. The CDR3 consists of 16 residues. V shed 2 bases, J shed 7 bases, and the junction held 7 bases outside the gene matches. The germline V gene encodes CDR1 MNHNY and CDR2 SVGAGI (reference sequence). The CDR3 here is CASSYARQGASEKLFF. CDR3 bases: TGTGCCAGCAGTTACGCCCGACAGGGGGCGAGTGAAAAACTGTTTTTT.

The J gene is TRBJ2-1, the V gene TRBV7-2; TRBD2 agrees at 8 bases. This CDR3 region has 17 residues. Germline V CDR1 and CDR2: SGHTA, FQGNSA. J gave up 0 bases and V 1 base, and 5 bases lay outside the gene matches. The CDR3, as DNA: TGTGCCAGCAGCTTAGGTCCGCGGGGGGCCTCCTACAATGAGCAGTTCTTC. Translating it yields CASSLGPRGASYNEQFF.

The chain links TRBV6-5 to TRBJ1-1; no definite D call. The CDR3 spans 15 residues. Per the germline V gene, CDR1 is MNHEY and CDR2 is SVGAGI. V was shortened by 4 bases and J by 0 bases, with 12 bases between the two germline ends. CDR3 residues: CASSSYTEVNTEAFF. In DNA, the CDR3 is TGTGCCAGCAGTTCTTATACAGAAGTGAACACTGAAGCTTTCTTT.

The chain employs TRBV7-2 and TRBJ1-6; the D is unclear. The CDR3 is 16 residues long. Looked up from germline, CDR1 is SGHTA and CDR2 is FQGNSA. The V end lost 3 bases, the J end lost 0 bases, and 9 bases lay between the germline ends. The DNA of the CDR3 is TGTGCCAGCAGCTTCGTAGAGAGCTCCTATAATTCACCCCTCCACTTT. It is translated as CASSFVESSYNSPLHF.

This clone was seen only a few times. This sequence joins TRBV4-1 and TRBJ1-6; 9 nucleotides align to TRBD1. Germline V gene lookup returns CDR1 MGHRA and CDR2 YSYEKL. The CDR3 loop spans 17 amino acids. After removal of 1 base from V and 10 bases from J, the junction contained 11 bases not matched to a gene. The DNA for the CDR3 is TGCGCCAGCAGCCAAGTAACCTCCGGGACAGGGTACTCACCCCTCCACTTT. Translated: CASSQVTSGTGYSPLHF.